Listed below are T cell receptor beta chains from one sample, sequenced in a study of CD8+CD57+ T cells in acquired aplastic anemia. Via MiXCR, TCRdb re-called the reads, giving one row per CDR3 protein. The sample lists around 190,000 distinct CDR3 sequences, around 50% occurring once. The source material was sorted CD4+, CD8+, or CD8+CD57+ T cells (not recorded which) from PBMCs. The receptors originated from a human donor in good health, serving as a control. Both conserved end residues are part of each CDR3. The D gene is left open where the match is weak. Size values are once, few and many counts, or a class for expanded clones, and some rows have none.

CDR3 | DNA | V | D | J | size
CASTLGHRGNQPQHF | TGTGCCAGCACCCTGGGGCACAGGGGCAATCAGCCCCAGCATTTT | TRBV5-6 | . | TRBJ1-5 | .
CATSDLVRNTGELFF | TGTGCCACCAGTGATTTGGTCAGGAACACCGGGGAGCTGTTTTTT | TRBV24-1 | . | TRBJ2-2 | .
CASSLNSDSVSGELFF | TGTGCCAGCAGCTTGAATTCGGATAGCGTCTCCGGGGAGCTGTTTTTT | TRBV5-1 | . | TRBJ2-2 | .
CASRWGYGTEAFF | TGCGCCAGCAGATGGGGTTATGGCACTGAAGCTTTCTTT | TRBV10-2 | . | TRBJ1-1 | many
CASSLDAGREQYF | TGTGCCAGCAGTTTGGATGCGGGGCGCGAGCAGTACTTC | TRBV12-3/TRBV12-4 | . | TRBJ2-7 | many
CASTNRADTEQFF | TGTGCCAGCACGAATCGAGCGGACACTGAGCAGTTCTTC | TRBV25-1 | . | TRBJ2-1 | .
CAISTRTDANEQYF | TGTGCCATCAGTACGAGGACAGACGCCAACGAGCAGTACTTC | TRBV10-3 | . | TRBJ2-7 | .
CASSLYLAGTVGEQFF | TGTGCCAGCAGTTTATACCTAGCGGGGACAGTGGGTGAGCAGTTCTTC | TRBV28 | TRBD2 | TRBJ2-1 | .
CASSTLAGGYNEQFF | TGTGCCAGTAGTACACTAGCGGGAGGATACAATGAGCAGTTCTTC | TRBV19 | TRBD2 | TRBJ2-1 | .
CASSRNRGQGETQYF | TGCGCCAGCAGCAGAAACAGGGGGCAGGGGGAGACCCAGTACTTC | TRBV5-1 | TRBD1 | TRBJ2-5 | many
CASRLTGSYNEQFF | TGTGCCAGCAGATTGACAGGCTCCTACAATGAGCAGTTCTTC | TRBV12-3/TRBV12-4 | . | TRBJ2-1 | .
CASSLRRTGGPYEQYF | TGTGCCAGCAGCTTAAGGCGGACAGGGGGCCCCTACGAGCAGTACTTC | TRBV11-2 | TRBD1 | TRBJ2-7 | many
CASSIGPTGELFF | TGTGCCAGCAGCATCGGGCCCACCGGGGAGCTGTTTTTT | TRBV7-6 | . | TRBJ2-2 | .